This TCR beta chain was captured by sequencing in a study of STAT5B mutations in CD4+ large granular lymphocyte leukemia. This CDR3 has 14 residues. Germline V lookup: CDR1 SGDLS, CDR2 YYNGEE. Trimming took 2 bases from V and 5 from J, leaving 13 bases between them. The repertoire was sequenced with immunoSEQ multiplex PCR; TCRdb's copy has only in-frame clones and lacks some. This table has fewer than 30,000 clones, 65% to 85% appearing once. The sample taken for sequencing was CD4+ T cells from blood buffy coats. The clonotype originates from a human donor in good health. The V call is TRBV9, the J call TRBJ2-5; no clear D gene. The CDR3 bases are TGTGCCAGCAGCGTTGGACCCCTTGGGGAGACCCAGTACTTC. This encodes CASSVGPLGETQYF.